This T cell receptor beta chain was sequenced for a study of human T cells and chemical hapten exposure. Overall study findings and caveats: Once DPC sensitization occurred, TCRs above 1 in 1000 frequency showed no change.

One entry per CDR3 protein results from TCRdb running MiXCR on the 5' RACE reads. The table shows under 100,000 distinct CDR3 sequences, with less than 20% occurring only once. Germline V gene sequence: CDR1 MGHRA, CDR2 YSYEKL. V lost 0 bases to trimming and J lost 3 bases, with 12 bases between them. The CDR3 contains 15 residues. Whole blood, unfractionated, served as the material for total RNA extraction. This clonotype was found many times. Its antigen is not known. The V and J genes are TRBV4-1 and TRBJ2-7; D is possibly TRBD1 (5 bases). This receptor was obtained from a female donor in good health. CDR3: CASSQDRQGFYEQYF. The CDR3 coding sequence is TGCGCCAGCAGCCAAGATCGGCAGGGTTTCTACGAGCAGTACTTC.